This TCR beta chain was profiled in a study of blood T cell repertoires in COVID-19. Study context: From T cells, B-cell-depleted T cells, or PBMCs came the material, which was cDNA or gDNA.

Measured with immunoSEQ multiplex PCR; TCRdb has only the in-frame clones, and not every one. The sample yields tens of thousands of clones, roughly nine tenths seen once. The receptor was derived from a man in his sixties with acute or convalescent COVID-19. The sample taken for sequencing was peripheral blood.

CDR3 nucleotides: TGTGCCAGCAGCCAAGGAGGAGCGGGGGGTTACGGGGAGCTGTTTTTT. It yields the protein CASSQGGAGGYGELFF. The V and J genes are TRBV3-1 (or the pseudogene TRBV3-2) and TRBJ2-2; 9 bases line up with TRBD2. From germline, CDR1 is LGHDT and CDR2 YNNKEL (reference sequence). Trimming removed 1 base from V and 7 bases from J; junction bases left unmatched: 7. This CDR3 region has 16 residues.